The 14 T cell receptor beta chains below all came from one sample that was sequenced in a study of blood T cell repertoires in COVID-19. Sequencing used immunoSEQ multiplex PCR; TCRdb keeps in-frame clones, though not all of them. The repertoire consists of 170,000 or so clones, with about 75% occurring once and the leading ten covering about 25%. Input material: peripheral blood. Receptors originate from a woman between 65 and 79 years old with acute or convalescent COVID-19.

The chain employs TRBV24-1 and TRBJ2-1, with 8 bases identical to TRBD2. Trimming cost V 7 bases and J 15 bases; bases outside gene matches: 10. CDR1 is KGHDR, CDR2 SFDVKD, per germline. The length of the CDR3 is 12 residues. The CDR3 DNA is TGTGCCACCAGCCTAAAGCGGGAGCTGGGGTTCTTC. This sequence encodes CATSLKRELGFF.

The chain is built from TRBV10-2 and TRBJ1-2; D may be TRBD1 (6 bases). This CDR3 has 14 amino acids. V was clipped by 3 bases and J by 3 bases, with 11 bases between them. Germline CDR1 is WSHSY and CDR2 is SAAADI. The CDR3 coding sequence is TGCGCCAGCAGTGACAGGGAGGGGGACTATGGCTACACCTTC. This encodes CASSDREGDYGYTF.

This chain joins TRBV27 and TRBJ2-2; no clear D gene. V lost 8 bases, J lost 4 bases, and 11 bases lay in between. Per germline, CDR1 MNHEY and CDR2 SMNVEV (reference sequence). The CDR3 extends over 13 amino acids. The CDR3 loop reads CASALIATGELFF. The DNA for the CDR3 is TGTGCCAGCGCCCTTATAGCCACCGGGGAGCTGTTTTTT.

The V and J genes are TRBV13 and TRBJ1-1; 8 bases are shared with TRBD1. In germline, CDR1 is PRHDT, CDR2 FYEKMQ (reference sequence). This CDR3 is built from 15 residues. V shed 5 bases and J 1 base; nucleotides not matched to a gene: 6. CDR3 protein: CASSAGTGENTEAFF. The CDR3 nucleotides read TGTGCCAGCAGCGCCGGGACAGGTGAGAACACTGAAGCTTTCTTT.

The chain carries TRBV10-3 and TRBJ2-3; no definite D call. The CDR3 is 14 residues long. Germline assignment: CDR1 ENHRY and CDR2 SYGVKD. V lost 3 bases and J lost 2, with 9 bases in between. The CDR3 protein is CAISDSRLTDTQYF. The CDR3 region has the DNA TGTGCCATCAGTGACTCGCGGCTCACAGATACGCAGTATTTT.

V usage is TRBV30 and J usage is TRBJ1-3; D unresolved. This CDR3 contains 14 residues. Germline loops: CDR1 GTSNPN, CDR2 SVGIG (reference sequence). V was cut by 4 bases and J by 0 bases, with 10 bases left in between. The CDR3 coding sequence is TGTGCCTGGACTCTCGGTATCTCTGGAAACACCATATATTTT. This gives the protein CAWTLGISGNTIYF.

This clone was counted a few times. The rearrangement joins TRBV15 to TRBJ2-1, with a weak D call TRBD2 (5 bases). V lost 0 bases and J 7 bases, leaving 7 bases between the germline ends. CDR3 length: 13 residues. Germline V gene sequence: CDR1 LNHNV, CDR2 YYDKDF (reference sequence). The CDR3 sequence is CATSRDGGNEQFF. CDR3 nucleotides: TGTGCCACCAGCAGAGACGGCGGGAATGAGCAGTTCTTC.

The DNA for the CDR3 is TGTGCCAGCAGCGCGGAGTCATCCACAGATACGCAGTATTTT. Protein product: CASSAESSTDTQYF. The chain joins TRBV9 to TRBJ2-3; D gene ambiguous. The length of the CDR3 is 14 residues. Germline-derived CDR1 and CDR2 are SGDLS and YYNGEE. V was clipped by 3 bases and J by 2 bases, with 10 bases between them.

The genes are TRBV30 and TRBJ2-3, with 7 bases matching TRBD1. Germline loops: CDR1 GTSNPN, CDR2 SVGIG (reference sequence). V gave up 2 bases and J gave up 0 bases; unmatched junction bases: 8. This CDR3 is 16 amino acids long. CDR3: CAWSLGTGDSTDTQYF. As DNA, the CDR3 is TGTGCCTGGAGTCTGGGAACAGGGGATAGCACAGATACGCAGTATTTT.

The chain employs TRBV6-6 and TRBJ1-5; 7 bases line up with TRBD1. After removal of 2 bases from V and 4 bases from J, the junction contained 2 bases not matched to a gene. Germline CDR1 and CDR2: MNHNY and SVGAGI (reference sequence). This CDR3 spans 14 amino acids. The CDR3 is CASSYATGNQPQHF. The DNA for the CDR3 is TGTGCCAGCAGTTACGCGACAGGGAATCAGCCCCAGCATTTT.

The V gene is TRBV5-1, the J gene TRBJ2-3; 9 nucleotides align to TRBD1. This CDR3 is 13 amino acids long. Germline CDR1 SGHRS, CDR2 YFSETQ. V was pared by 4 bases and J by 6 bases, with 3 bases of the junction left unmatched. The CDR3 region is CASSLQGADTQYF. CDR3 nucleotide sequence: TGCGCCAGCAGCCTACAGGGGGCGGATACGCAGTATTTT.

V and J are TRBV30 and TRBJ2-5; 10 bases line up with TRBD1. The germline V gene encodes CDR1 GTSNPN and CDR2 SVGIG (reference sequence). This CDR3 is 14 amino acids long. V gave up 2 bases and J gave up 5 bases; unmatched junction bases: 5. The CDR3 DNA is TGTGCCTGGAGTTGGGACAGGGGCCAGGAGACCCAGTACTTC. Encoded protein: CAWSWDRGQETQYF.

This clone was seen just once. The V call is TRBV18, the J call TRBJ1-2; a possible D gene is TRBD1 (5 bases). The length of the CDR3 is 15 residues. Germline values: CDR1 KGHSH, CDR2 LQKENI. V was shortened by 3 bases and J by 3 bases, with 14 bases between the two germline ends. The CDR3 DNA reads as TGTGCCAGCTCACCTCAACAGGCCAGGGACTATGGCTACACCTTC. Its translation: CASSPQQARDYGYTF.

This clone appeared a few times. This chain links TRBV6-5 with TRBJ2-7; D unresolved. In germline, CDR1 is MNHEY, CDR2 SVGAGI. V was cut by 6 bases and J by 7 bases, with 13 bases left in between. The CDR3 loop spans 12 amino acids. CDR3 sequence: CASRASVGEQYF. The CDR3 DNA reads TGTGCCAGCAGGGCCTCTGTCGGGGAGCAGTACTTC.